This T cell receptor beta chain was sequenced during a study of cytomegalovirus exposure and HLA in healthy donors. The study ran its PCR with 60 Vbeta and 13 Jbeta primers. As processed by the authors: Later analysis identified 80 million to 90 million unique TCR beta chains, 9 million to 13 million shared. Only in-frame clones appear in the TCRdb table, and some are missing; sequencing was by immunoSEQ multiplex PCR. The V and J calls and clone size were taken over from that table, and D and trimming were inferred from the DNA. The sample holds over 150,000 clones, over 80% seen once. Germline-derived CDR1 and CDR2 are WNHNN and SYGVQD (reference sequence). This CDR3 contains 14 residues. The germline V and J ends were trimmed by 0 bases and 7 bases, with 9 bases remaining between them. Turning to this clone: The target antigen is unknown.

Study results and limitations: Only CMV serostatus was available as immune exposure information. In a later analysis, specific HLA alleles were associated with more than 15,000 TCR beta sequences at a 0.05 false discovery rate. Donors belonging to an Asian-associated ancestry cluster reportedly showed fewer N-insertions in productive TCRs than the approximately 690-donor mean, according to what a later analysis found.

The material sequenced was PBMCs. This clonotype was obtained from a boy aged 2-9 years in good health and CMV-seronegative. The rearrangement uses TRBV10-1 and TRBJ1-4, with D possibly being TRBD1 (6 bases). As DNA, the CDR3 is TGCGCCAGCAGTGAGTCGCAGGGGTGTGAAAAACTGTTTTTT. This gives the protein CASSESQGCEKLFF.